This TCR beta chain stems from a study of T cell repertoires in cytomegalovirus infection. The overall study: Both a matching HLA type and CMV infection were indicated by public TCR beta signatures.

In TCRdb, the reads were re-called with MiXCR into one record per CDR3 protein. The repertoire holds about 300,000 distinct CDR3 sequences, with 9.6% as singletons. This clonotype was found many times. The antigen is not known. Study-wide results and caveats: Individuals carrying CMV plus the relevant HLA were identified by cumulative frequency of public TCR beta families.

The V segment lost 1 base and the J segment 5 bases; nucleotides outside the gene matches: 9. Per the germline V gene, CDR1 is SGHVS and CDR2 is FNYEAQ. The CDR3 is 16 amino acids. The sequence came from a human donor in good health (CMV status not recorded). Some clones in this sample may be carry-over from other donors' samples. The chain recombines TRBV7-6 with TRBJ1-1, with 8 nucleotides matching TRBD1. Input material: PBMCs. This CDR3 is CASSLESQGAGTEAFF. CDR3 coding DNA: TGTGCCAGCAGCTTAGAATCCCAGGGGGCTGGTACTGAAGCTTTCTTT.